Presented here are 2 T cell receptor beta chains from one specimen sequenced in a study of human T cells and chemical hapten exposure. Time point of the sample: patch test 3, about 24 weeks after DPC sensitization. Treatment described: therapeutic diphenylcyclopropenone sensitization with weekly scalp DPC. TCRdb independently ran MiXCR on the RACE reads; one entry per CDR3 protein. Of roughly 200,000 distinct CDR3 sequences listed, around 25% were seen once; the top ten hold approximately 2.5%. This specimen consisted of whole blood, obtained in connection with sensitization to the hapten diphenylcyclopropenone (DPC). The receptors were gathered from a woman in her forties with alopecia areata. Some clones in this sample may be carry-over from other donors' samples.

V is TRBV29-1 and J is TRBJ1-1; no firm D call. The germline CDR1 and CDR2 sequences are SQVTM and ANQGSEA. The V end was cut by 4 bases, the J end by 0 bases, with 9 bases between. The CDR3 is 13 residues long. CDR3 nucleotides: TGCAGCGTTGTCGGCAGCATGAACACTGAAGCTTTCTTT. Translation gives CSVVGSMNTEAFF.

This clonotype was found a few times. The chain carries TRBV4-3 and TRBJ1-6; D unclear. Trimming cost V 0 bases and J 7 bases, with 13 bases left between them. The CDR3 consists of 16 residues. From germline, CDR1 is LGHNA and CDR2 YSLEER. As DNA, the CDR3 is TGCGCCAGCAGCCAAGAATGGAACAGACCAAATTCACCCCTCCACTTT. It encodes CASSQEWNRPNSPLHF.